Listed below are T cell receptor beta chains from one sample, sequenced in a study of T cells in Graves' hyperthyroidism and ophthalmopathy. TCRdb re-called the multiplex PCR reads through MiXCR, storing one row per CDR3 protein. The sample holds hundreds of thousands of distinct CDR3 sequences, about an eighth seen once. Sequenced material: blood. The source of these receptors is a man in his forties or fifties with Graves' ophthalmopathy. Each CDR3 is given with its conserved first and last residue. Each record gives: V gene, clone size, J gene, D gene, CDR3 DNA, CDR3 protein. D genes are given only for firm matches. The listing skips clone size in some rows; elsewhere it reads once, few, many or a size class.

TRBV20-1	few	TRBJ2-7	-	TGCAGTGCTAGAGCCCCCCAGCGGAGCCCCTACGAGCAGTACTTC	CSARAPQRSPYEQYF
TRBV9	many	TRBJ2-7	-	TGTGCCAGCAGCGTAGGTGGCCTGGACGAGCAGTACTTC	CASSVGGLDEQYF
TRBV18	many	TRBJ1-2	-	TGTGCCAGCTCACCACCGTCTAGGGGGGTAAAGGATGGCTACACCTTC	CASSPPSRGVKDGYTF
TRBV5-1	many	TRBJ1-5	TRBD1	TGCGCCAGCAGCCACGATGGACAGGGCAATCAGCCCCAGCATTTT	CASSHDGQGNQPQHF
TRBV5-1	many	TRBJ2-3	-	TGCGCCAGCAGCGCAACCGGGACACTAAATCTAGATACGCAGTATTTT	CASSATGTLNLDTQYF
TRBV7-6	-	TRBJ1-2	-	TGTGCCAGCAGCACCGAGGGCAAAGGAGGGTATGGCTACACCTTC	CASSTEGKGGYGYTF
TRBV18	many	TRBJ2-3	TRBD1	TGTGCCAGCTCACCGGGACAGGGGGCAGGAGATACGCAGTATTTT	CASSPGQGAGDTQYF
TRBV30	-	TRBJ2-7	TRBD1	TGTGCCTGGAGGCCTTGGGACAGGGGGGGGAACGAGCAGTACTTC	CAWRPWDRGGNEQYF
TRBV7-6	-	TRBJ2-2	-	TGTGCCAGCAGCTTATGGGAGCTTAGCGGGGAGCTGTTTTTT	CASSLWELSGELFF
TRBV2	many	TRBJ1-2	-	TGTGCCAGCAGAGCCCCCGGAACTTCCTATGGCTACACCTTC	CASRAPGTSYGYTF
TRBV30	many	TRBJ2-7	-	TGTGCCTGGGGTTCAGGGGTTGACTTCTCGACGCAGTACTTC	CAWGSGVDFSTQYF
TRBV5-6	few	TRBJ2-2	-	TGTGCCAGCAGCCGTATGCACAGCGTCGCCGGGGAGCTGTTTTTT	CASSRMHSVAGELFF
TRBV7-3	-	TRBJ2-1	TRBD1	TGTGCCAGCAGCTCACAGGGGAAAGCCTACAATGAGCAGTTCTTC	CASSSQGKAYNEQFF
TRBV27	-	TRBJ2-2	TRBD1	TGTGCCAGCAGAGAACAGGGGGCGGGCACCGGGGAGCTGTTTTTT	CASREQGAGTGELFF
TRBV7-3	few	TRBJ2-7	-	TGTGCCAGCAGCTTAACCCGCGAATACGAGCAGTACTTC	CASSLTREYEQYF
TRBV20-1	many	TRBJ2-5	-	TGCAGTGCTAGAGATTGGGCAGCTCAAGAGACCCAGTACTTC	CSARDWAAQETQYF
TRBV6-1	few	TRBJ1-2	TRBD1	TGTGCCAGCAGAGAAGGACAGGGTGCTAACTATGGCTACACCTTC	CASREGQGANYGYTF
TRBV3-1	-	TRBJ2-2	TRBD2	TGTGCCAGCAGCCAAGGTCCCACTAGCGGCGGGGAGCTGTTTTTT	CASSQGPTSGGELFF
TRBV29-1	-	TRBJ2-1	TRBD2	TGCAGCGTTGACCGCCTAGCGGGTTCTAATGAGCAGTTCTTC	CSVDRLAGSNEQFF
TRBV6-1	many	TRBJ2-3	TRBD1	TGTGCCAGCAGTTACCAAACGGGGGACAGGGGGGATACGCAGTATTTT	CASSYQTGDRGDTQYF
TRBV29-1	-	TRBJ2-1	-	TGCAGCGCCTACCTGGGTAATGAGCAGTTCTTC	CSAYLGNEQFF
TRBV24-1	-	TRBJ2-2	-	TGTGCCACCAGTGCCGAGAACACCGGGGAGCTGTTTTTT	CATSAENTGELFF
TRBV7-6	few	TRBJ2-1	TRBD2	TGTGCCAGCAGCTTAGAGGCTAGCGGGAGGGGGAGGGTGTCCTACAATGAGCAGTTCTTC	CASSLEASGRGRVSYNEQFF
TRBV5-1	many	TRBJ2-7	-	TGCGCCAGCAGTCCGGGACACATCTCCTACGAGCAGTACTTC	CASSPGHISYEQYF
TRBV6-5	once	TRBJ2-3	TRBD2	TGTGCCAGCAGTTACCGGGCTAGCGGGAGTAGGGCAGATACGCAGTATTTT	CASSYRASGSRADTQYF
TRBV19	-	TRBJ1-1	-	TGTGCCAGTCGTGGGGCGTCAGCCCGGTTTAAGGCTTTCTTT	CASRGASARFKAFF
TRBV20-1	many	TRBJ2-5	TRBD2	TGCAGTGCTAGAGATTTAACGGGAGGGGATCAAGAGACCCAGTACTTC	CSARDLTGGDQETQYF
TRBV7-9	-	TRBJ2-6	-	TGTGCCAGCAGCTCCGACTTCTCTGGGGCCAACGTCCTGACTTTC	CASSSDFSGANVLTF
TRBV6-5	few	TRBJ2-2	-	TGTGCCAGCAGTTATGGGGGCACCCAAGCCGGGGAGCTGTTTTTT	CASSYGGTQAGELFF
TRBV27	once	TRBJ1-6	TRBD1	TGTGCCAGCAGAACGACAGGGGGTAATTCACCCCTCCACTTT	CASRTTGGNSPLHF
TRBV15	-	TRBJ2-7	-	TGTGCCACCAGGGGAATCGGGCCCGACGAGCAGTACTTC	CATRGIGPDEQYF
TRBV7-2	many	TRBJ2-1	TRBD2	TGTGCCAGCAGCTCCGACCGACTAGCTGGGGCAGGAAGGGAGCAGTTCTTC	CASSSDRLAGAGREQFF
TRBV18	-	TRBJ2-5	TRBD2	TGTGCCAGCTCACCGACTAGCGCATCCCCAGAGACCCAGTACTTC	CASSPTSASPETQYF
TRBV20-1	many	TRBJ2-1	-	TGCAGTGCTAGAGATTTTGCAGCAAGCTCCTACAATGAGCAGTTCTTC	CSARDFAASSYNEQFF
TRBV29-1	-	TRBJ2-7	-	TGCAGCGTTAAGGAATACACCTACGAGCAGTACTTC	CSVKEYTYEQYF
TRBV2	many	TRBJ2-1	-	TGTGCCAGCATGGCCCGGGGGCTTCGGTCCTACAATGAGCAGTTCTTC	CASMARGLRSYNEQFF
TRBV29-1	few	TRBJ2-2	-	TGCAGCGTTTCAAGGCCCCAGGTCACCGGGGAGCTGTTTTTT	CSVSRPQVTGELFF
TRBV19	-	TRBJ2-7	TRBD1	TGTGCCAGTAGTACGGACGGGGGGACAGGGGGCTACGAGCAGTACTTC	CASSTDGGTGGYEQYF
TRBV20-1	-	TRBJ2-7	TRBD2	TGCAGTGCTAGCCGGCTAGCGGGACGCGAGCAGTACTTC	CSASRLAGREQYF
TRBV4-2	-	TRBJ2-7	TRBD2	TGTGCCAGCAGCCCCCGGTTCGGACTAGAGTTCCACGAGCAGTACTTC	CASSPRFGLEFHEQYF
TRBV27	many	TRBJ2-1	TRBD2	TGTGCCAGCAGTTTAGAAGGCCCCTTGGCTAGCGGACATTACAATGAGCAGTTCTTC	CASSLEGPLASGHYNEQFF
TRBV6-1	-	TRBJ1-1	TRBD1	TGTGCCAGCAGTGAAGGGCAGGGGGCGCGGAACGCTTTCTTT	CASSEGQGARNAFF
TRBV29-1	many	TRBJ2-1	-	TGCAGCGTTGAACGGGGAGAGCAGTTCTTC	CSVERGEQFF
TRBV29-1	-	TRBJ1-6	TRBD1	TGCAGCGCCCGAGGACAGGGTATGAATTCACCCCTCCACTTT	CSARGQGMNSPLHF
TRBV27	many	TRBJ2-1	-	TGTGCCAGCAGTTTAAACGAGGGGCCCTACAATGAGCAGTTCTTC	CASSLNEGPYNEQFF
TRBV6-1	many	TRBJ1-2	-	TGTGCCAGTAAAGATGCGGATGGCTACACCTTC	CASKDADGYTF
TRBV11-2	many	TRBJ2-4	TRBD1	TGTGCCAGCAGCATCCGGGACAGTTTAGGCAAAAACATTCAGTACTTC	CASSIRDSLGKNIQYF
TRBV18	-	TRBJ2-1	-	TGTGCCAGCTCACCACCGCGACTAGTGGGAGACAACGAGCAGTTCTTC	CASSPPRLVGDNEQFF
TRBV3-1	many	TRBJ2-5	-	TGTGCCAGCAGCCAAGGTCGACTTTCACGGGAGACCCAGTACTTC	CASSQGRLSRETQYF
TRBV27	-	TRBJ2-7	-	TGTGCCAGCAGTGCATCGACGGGACCCTACGAGCAGTACTTC	CASSASTGPYEQYF
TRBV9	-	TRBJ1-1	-	TGTGCCAGCAGCGTAGTCGGGCGGGAGGGGGTTAGCACTGAAGCTTTCTTT	CASSVVGREGVSTEAFF
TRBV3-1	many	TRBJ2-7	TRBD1	TGTGCCAGCAGCCAAGTAGACCCGGGACAGGGGCCCTACGAGCAGTACTTC	CASSQVDPGQGPYEQYF
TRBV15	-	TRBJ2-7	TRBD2	TGTGCCACCAGCAGGGCGAGCGGGAGGGCCTCCTACGAGCAGTACTTC	CATSRASGRASYEQYF